The rows below give T cell receptor beta chains drawn from one sample of a study of blood T cell repertoires in COVID-19. Method: immunoSEQ multiplex PCR; TCRdb's copy keeps in-frame clones and lacks some. The sample shows around 270,000 clones, roughly 84% of them seen only once. The sample taken for sequencing was peripheral blood. The receptors were gathered from a person aged 65 to 85 with COVID-19, enrolled during active disease. Both conserved end residues are part of each CDR3. A D gene is named only where the DNA matches it firmly. Not all rows give a size; the values are once, few, many and, for expanded clones, a class.

>-|TRBV19|TRBJ2-1|TRBD1
CASAGTGGVNEQFF
TGTGCCAGTGCCGGGACAGGGGGGGTCAATGAGCAGTTCTTC
>-|TRBV10-3|TRBJ2-3|TRBD1
CAISDDRESGTDTQYF
TGTGCCATCAGTGACGACAGGGAAAGTGGCACAGATACGCAGTATTTT
>few|TRBV28|TRBJ1-5|TRBD1
CASSSTGTGNQPQHF
TGTGCCAGCAGTTCAACCGGGACAGGGAATCAGCCCCAGCATTTT
>-|TRBV5-5|TRBJ1-6|TRBD1
CASRRDRDYYNSPLHF
TGTGCCAGCAGACGGGACAGGGATTACTATAATTCACCCCTCCACTTT
>-|TRBV28|TRBJ2-3|TRBD2
CASSPLGSGTSGRESTDTQYF
TGTGCCAGCAGTCCCCTCGGCTCTGGGACTAGCGGGAGGGAGAGCACAGATACGCAGTATTTT
>-|TRBV9|TRBJ2-3|TRBD1
CASSNPDRGDTQYF
TGTGCCAGCAGCAACCCGGACAGGGGAGATACGCAGTATTTT
>-|TRBV7-2|TRBJ1-2|-
CASSASSSRGYGYTF
TGTGCCAGCAGCGCCTCGAGTTCCAGGGGCTATGGCTACACCTTC
>-|TRBV7-2|TRBJ2-1|TRBD1
CASSLATGANEQFF
TGTGCCAGCAGCTTAGCAACAGGGGCCAATGAGCAGTTCTTC
>-|TRBV21-1|TRBJ2-5|-
CASSNRGYLGTSKRQETQYF
TGTGCCAGCAGCAACCGGGGATACTTGGGGACATCCAAAAGACAAGAGACCCAGTACTTC
>once|TRBV6-1|TRBJ1-5|-
CASSDGQPQHF
TGTGCCAGCAGTGACGGGCAGCCCCAGCATTTT
>-|TRBV4-1|TRBJ2-5|-
CASSQLGLRQETQYF
TGCGCCAGCAGCCAACTTGGACTTCGCCAAGAGACCCAGTACTTC
>-|TRBV6-5|TRBJ1-2|-
CASSMTDNYGYTF
TGTGCCAGCAGCATGACAGATAACTATGGCTACACCTTC
>-|TRBV29-1|TRBJ1-5|TRBD1
CSVETGDQPQHF
TGCAGCGTTGAAACAGGGGATCAGCCCCAGCATTTT
>-|TRBV6-2/TRBV6-3|TRBJ1-4|-
CASSYFRLGGANQEKLFF
TGTGCCAGCAGTTACTTTCGGCTTGGGGGGGCTAACCAAGAAAAACTGTTTTTT
>-|TRBV6-2/TRBV6-3|TRBJ2-5|TRBD2
CASSRLAGGKETQYF
TGTGCCAGCAGTCGACTAGCGGGGGGGAAAGAGACCCAGTACTTC
>-|TRBV2|TRBJ2-3|-
CASRDFALTLGNTDTQYF
TGTGCCAGCAGGGATTTCGCACTGACACTCGGAAACACAGATACGCAGTATTTT
>-|TRBV5-5|TRBJ2-1|TRBD1
CASSLYDRVGNEQFF
TGTGCCAGCAGCTTGTACGACAGGGTGGGCAATGAGCAGTTCTTC
>-|TRBV28|TRBJ1-5|-
CASSLVGPDNQPQHF
TGTGCCAGCAGTTTAGTTGGCCCAGACAATCAGCCCCAGCATTTT
>-|TRBV28|TRBJ1-6|TRBD1
CASWQRQGNSPLHF
TGTGCCAGCTGGCAAAGACAGGGTAATTCACCCCTCCACTTT
>-|TRBV6-1|TRBJ1-2|-
CASSDQQTTGYTF
TGTGCCAGCAGTGACCAGCAGACTACTGGCTACACCTTC
>-|TRBV28|TRBJ2-1|TRBD2
CASSFHGLAGGYYNEQFF
TGTGCCAGCAGTTTTCACGGACTAGCGGGGGGCTATTACAATGAGCAGTTCTTC
>few|TRBV5-5|TRBJ2-5|TRBD1
CASSLTADRGQTQYF
TGTGCCAGCAGCTTAACCGCGGACAGGGGACAGACCCAGTACTTC
>-|TRBV19|TRBJ1-1|TRBD1
CASRSGTGGLDTEAFF
TGTGCCAGTAGATCTGGGACAGGGGGTTTGGACACTGAAGCTTTCTTT
>few|TRBV5-5|TRBJ2-7|TRBD1
CASSFLTQGYYEQYF
TGTGCCAGCAGCTTTCTTACACAGGGGTACTACGAGCAGTACTTC
>few|TRBV6-6|TRBJ2-2|-
CATKEGGDTGELFF
TGTGCGACCAAGGAGGGTGGGGACACCGGGGAGCTGTTTTTT
>-|TRBV5-1|TRBJ1-4|TRBD1
CASSLEGQRSNEKLFF
TGCGCCAGCAGCTTGGAGGGACAGCGGTCTAATGAAAAACTGTTTTTT